These 27 T cell receptor beta chains came from one sample sequenced in a study of T-cell memory formation after mild COVID-19. TCRdb reanalysed the 5' RACE reads using MiXCR and keeps one entry per CDR3 protein. The profile shows around 310,000 distinct CDR3 sequences, roughly 19% of them singletons. Sequenced material: PBMCs or a T cell subset sorted from them (not recorded which). The receptor source for this set is a man between 18 and 35 years old who had mild COVID-19 (a few samples of this study predate the infection). Cell type and time point are not known.

This sequence joins TRBV23-1 and TRBJ2-5, with 8 nucleotides matching TRBD2. TRBV23-1 is placed among ORFs of uncertain function. CDR3 size: 16 residues. The J segment lost 2 bases and the V segment lost 4 bases, leaving 9 bases of the junction unmatched. The CDR3 DNA is TGCGCCAGCAGTCCGCCGGGGGGGCCGGAGCAAGAGACCCAGTACTTC. The encoded protein is CASSPPGGPEQETQYF.

This clonotype turned up a few times. The rearrangement links TRBV3-1 to TRBJ1-3; D gene ambiguous. Germline-derived CDR1 and CDR2 are LGHDT and YNNKEL (reference sequence). Deletions cut 4 bases from V and 0 bases from J, with 13 bases between. The CDR3 consists of 16 residues. The CDR3, as DNA: TGTGCCAGCAGCCCCATGCTCAGATTCTCTGGAAACACCATATATTTT. Protein: CASSPMLRFSGNTIYF.

This clonotype was seen only a few times. The chain's CDR3 is CASSYSNNQGRTYNSPLHF. The DNA of the CDR3 is TGTGCCAGCAGTTACTCGAATAATCAGGGTCGCACCTATAATTCACCCCTCCACTTT. The chain links TRBV6-6 to TRBJ1-6; a possible D gene is TRBD1 (5 bases). CDR1 and CDR2 from the germline V gene are MNHNY and SVGAGI (reference sequence). V gave up 0 bases and J gave up 2 bases, with 17 bases separating them. The CDR3 runs 19 residues.

This clonotype came up a few times. The rearrangement links TRBV20-1 to TRBJ2-3, with D hard to call. The CDR3 totals 14 residues. V was clipped by 3 bases and J by 0 bases, with 10 bases between them. Germline values: CDR1 DFQATT, CDR2 SNEGSKA (reference sequence). In nucleotides, the CDR3 is TGCAGTGCTAGCTCCTTAACTAGCACAGATACGCAGTATTTT. It specifies CSASSLTSTDTQYF.

This chain links TRBV7-3 with TRBJ2-7; D may correspond to TRBD1 or TRBD2 (5 bases each). Trimming shortened V by 4 bases and J by 5 bases, and 12 bases separated the two germline ends. Germline loops: CDR1 SGHTA, CDR2 FQGTGA. The CDR3 loop spans 13 amino acids. The DNA of the CDR3 is TGTGCCAGCAGCTCGGGACCCTGGGACGAGCAGTACGTC. Amino acid sequence: CASSSGPWDEQYV.

For this clonotype: This may stem from a read error, because a much larger clone lies one nucleotide away. As DNA, the CDR3 is TGCAGTGAAGCCGGGACTAGCCTCAATGAGCAGTTCTTC. It translates to CSEAGTSLNEQFF. The chain combines TRBV20-1 with TRBJ2-1; 9 positions agree with TRBD2. With 7 bases clipped from V and 6 bases from J, the junction kept 7 bases outside the gene matches. This CDR3 has 13 amino acids. The germline V gene has CDR1 DFQATT and CDR2 SNEGSKA (reference sequence).

The J gene is TRBJ2-2, the V gene TRBV11-2; no reliable D call. Germline V CDR1 and CDR2: SGHAT, FQNNGV. The V gene lost 5 bases and the J gene lost 6 bases, with 19 bases spanning the gap. The CDR3 contains 16 residues. The CDR3 sequence is CASSPRLGPFSGELFF. The CDR3 DNA sequence: TGTGCCAGCAGCCCCCGTCTGGGCCCCTTCTCCGGGGAGCTGTTTTTT.

In its sample, this clonotype was seen a few times. This chain connects TRBV12-3 or TRBV12-4 to TRBJ1-1; D not certain. The CDR3 has 12 residues. The V gene lost 3 bases and the J gene lost 6 bases, with 8 bases spanning the gap. The DNA of the CDR3 is TGTGCCAGCAGTTTCTCCGCCTCTGAAGCTTTCTTT. The encoded protein is CASSFSASEAFF.

The J gene is TRBJ2-1, the V gene TRBV12-3 or TRBV12-4; 9 bases line up with TRBD1. J gave up 4 bases and V 5 bases, and 9 bases lay outside the gene matches. The CDR3 totals 16 residues. Written as DNA, the CDR3 is TGTGCCAGCAGTGCCGCCCGCGGGACAGGGTACAATGAGCAGTTCTTC. Its protein is CASSAARGTGYNEQFF.

This clonotype turned up a few times. This rearrangement joins TRBV2 to TRBJ2-1; D perhaps matches TRBD2 (6 bases). V was pared by 1 base and J by 2 bases, with 9 bases between. Per germline, CDR1 SNHLY and CDR2 FYNNEI. The CDR3 covers 15 residues. The CDR3 protein is CASSEGGGTYNEQFF. The CDR3 coding sequence is TGTGCCAGCAGTGAAGGGGGAGGAACCTACAATGAGCAGTTCTTC.

This clonotype has only a few counts. The rearrangement uses TRBV28 and TRBJ1-1; 8 bases agree with TRBD1. The length of the CDR3 is 12 residues. With 2 bases clipped from V and 9 bases from J, the junction kept 2 bases outside the gene matches. Germline V gives CDR1 MDHEN, CDR2 SYDVKM. DNA for the CDR3: TGTGCCAGCAGTTTAGGACAGGGACAAGCTTTCTTT. Translating it yields CASSLGQGQAFF.

This clonotype was seen a few times. The genes are TRBV7-3 and TRBJ2-1; 9 bases align to TRBD1. After removal of 5 bases from V and 6 bases from J, the junction contained 8 bases not matched to a gene. CDR3 length: 15 residues. Germline loops: CDR1 SGHTA, CDR2 FQGTGA. CDR3 sequence: CASSARTGDGNEQFF. CDR3 nucleotide sequence: TGTGCCAGCAGCGCCAGGACAGGGGATGGCAATGAGCAGTTCTTC. Variable domain in full (rest from reference TRBV7-3 and TRBJ2-1): GAGVSQTPSNKVTEKGKYVELRCDPISGHTALYWYRQSLGQGPEFLIYFQGTGAADDSGLPNDRFFAVRPEGSVSTLKIQRTERGDSAVYLCASSARTGDGNEQFFGPGTRLTVL.

V and J are TRBV21-1 and TRBJ2-5; the table's D call of TRBD1 was not tested on the DNA. TRBV21-1 is tagged as a pseudogene. This CDR3 spans 18 amino acids. The CDR3 loop reads CASSKVGPTGRKGETQYF. In DNA form, the CDR3 reads TGTGCCAGCAGCAAAGTGGGGCCGACTGGGCGCAAGGGAGAGACCCAGTACTTC.

The table lists this clonotype with a few counts. The chain combines TRBV10-3 with TRBJ2-2; no clear D. V lost 7 bases, J lost 0 bases, and 9 bases lay in between. CDR3 size: 14 residues. CDR1 ENHRY and CDR2 SYGVKD come from the germline V gene. The CDR3 sequence is CAINREANTGELFF. In DNA form, the CDR3 reads TGTGCCATCAACCGTGAGGCGAACACCGGGGAGCTGTTTTTT.

The chain is built from TRBV5-1 and TRBJ2-1; a weak D match, TRBD2 (6 bases). Looked up from germline, CDR1 is SGHRS and CDR2 is YFSETQ. The CDR3 runs to 15 residues. Trimming took 0 bases from V and 9 from J, leaving 16 bases between them. This CDR3 reads CASSLEYVGGSEQFF. The CDR3 DNA reads as TGCGCCAGCAGCTTGGAGTATGTTGGGGGGTCTGAGCAGTTCTTC.

The chain recombines TRBV21-1 with TRBJ2-5; TRBD1, the table's D call, lacks a check against the DNA. TRBV21-1 is an annotated pseudogene. This CDR3 has 15 amino acids. The CDR3 nucleotides read TGTGCCAGCAGTAAGCGCCAACCGGGAAGGGAGACCCAGTACTTC. Encoded protein: CASSKRQPGRETQYF.

This clonotype was seen a few times. The chain recombines TRBV5-1 with TRBJ2-3; TRBD2 matches at 8 bases. Unmatched junction bases numbered 9, after V lost 6 bases and J lost 6 bases. Germline CDR1 is SGHRS and CDR2 is YFSETQ. This CDR3 has 14 residues. CDR3 nucleotide sequence: TGCGCCAGCAAAGGACTAGCTTTACAGGATACGCAGTATTTT. It is translated as CASKGLALQDTQYF.

This chain links TRBV5-1 with TRBJ2-2, with D perhaps matching TRBD1 (5 bases). CDR1 SGHRS and CDR2 YFSETQ come from the germline V gene. This CDR3 has 15 amino acids. V was cut by 2 bases and J by 4 bases, with 12 bases left in between. CDR3 sequence reads: CASSLRQSLTGELFF. In DNA, the CDR3 is TGCGCCAGCAGCTTACGACAGTCCCTCACCGGGGAGCTGTTTTTT.

This clonotype was detected a few times. The chain uses TRBV30 and TRBJ2-3; D remains unclear. Germline V gives CDR1 GTSNPN, CDR2 SVGIG (reference sequence). This CDR3 region has 12 residues. V lost 2 bases and J lost 6, with 9 bases in between. CDR3 loop: CAWSFQGDTQYF. In nucleotides, the CDR3 is TGTGCCTGGAGTTTTCAAGGGGATACGCAGTATTTT. Full variable domain (rest looked up from reference TRBV30 and TRBJ2-3): SQTIHQWPATLVQPVGSPLSLECTVEGTSNPNLYWYRQAAGRGLQLLFYSVGIGQISSEVPQNLSASRPQDRQFILSSKKLLLSDSGFYLCAWSFQGDTQYFGPGTRLTVL.

J is TRBJ2-7 and V is TRBV6-1; 8 bases agree with TRBD1. Germline V gene data show CDR1 as MNHNS and CDR2 as SASEGT. V lost 3 bases and J lost 2; bases outside the gene matches: 6. CDR3 length: 15 residues. CDR3 loop: CASSDRQGRTYEQYV. The DNA for the CDR3 is TGTGCCAGCAGTGACCGACAGGGGCGGACCTACGAGCAGTACGTC.

The chain links TRBV7-2 to TRBJ2-1, with 10 nucleotides matching TRBD1. The CDR3 is made up of 15 amino acids. From germline, CDR1 is SGHTA and CDR2 FQGNSA. V dropped 5 bases and J dropped 7; count of bases not matched to a gene: 8. The CDR3 coding sequence is TGTGCCAGCAGCCCAGGACAGGGGGGCCCGAATGAGCAGTTCTTC. It translates to CASSPGQGGPNEQFF.

This clonotype has a handful of counts. V is TRBV20-1 and J is TRBJ1-1; D is perhaps TRBD1 (5 bases). Trimming took 2 bases from V and 0 from J, leaving 10 bases between them. The CDR3 has 14 amino acids. Germline CDR1 reads DFQATT; CDR2 reads SNEGSKA (reference sequence). The CDR3 is CSARLGTVNTEAFF. The CDR3 bases are TGCAGTGCTAGATTGGGGACTGTGAACACTGAAGCTTTCTTT.

This clonotype was detected only a few times. The chain uses TRBV7-9 and TRBJ2-5; 11 bases line up with TRBD1. Looked up from germline, CDR1 is SEHNR and CDR2 is FQNEAQ (reference sequence). Unmatched junction bases numbered 15, after V lost 5 bases and J lost 4 bases. There are 18 residues in the CDR3. The CDR3, as DNA: TGTGCCAGCAGCACCGGACAGGGGGCGCTTCCCCTGAGAGAGACCCAGTACTTC. Translated: CASSTGQGALPLRETQYF.

V and J are TRBV2 and TRBJ1-2, with unresolved D. Germline CDR1 reads SNHLY; CDR2 reads FYNNEI. Trimming shortened V by 6 bases and J by 7 bases, and 15 bases separated the two germline ends. This CDR3 has 13 residues. Written as DNA, the CDR3 is TGTGCCAGCAGGGCCTGGGCGAGATTTGGCTACACCTTC. It specifies CASRAWARFGYTF.

There are a few counts of this clonotype. The rearrangement uses TRBV6-2 or TRBV6-3 and TRBJ2-7; no firm D call. Trimming removed 2 bases from V and 1 base from J, with 15 bases in between. The germline V gene encodes CDR1 MNHEY and CDR2 SVGEGT. The CDR3 spans 16 residues. CDR3 nucleotides: TGTGCCAGCAGTTACGATATTTGGGCCGAATCCTACGAGCAGTACTTC. Translated: CASSYDIWAESYEQYF.

This clonotype was counted a few times. The V gene is TRBV5-8, the J gene TRBJ2-1, with 9 bases matching TRBD2. Germline V lookup: CDR1 SGHTS, CDR2 YDEGEE. The CDR3 sequence is 14 residues long. Germline trimming cut 2 bases from V and 10 bases from J; bases unmatched to any gene: 7. CDR3 region: CASSFAGGPVEQFF. CDR3 DNA: TGTGCCAGCAGCTTTGCGGGGGGGCCGGTAGAGCAGTTCTTC.

This clonotype was detected ten times or more. The junction shows a germline mismatch at one end, possibly a read error. The CDR3 bases are TGTGCCAGCAGCTTGGGTGGCGGCACAGATACGCAGTATTTT. Translated, it gives CASSLGGGTDTQYF. This chain uses TRBV5-1 with TRBJ2-3; D not resolved. This CDR3 is 14 amino acids long. CDR1 and CDR2 (germline): SGHRS, YFSETQ.